The next 8 T cell receptor beta chains were all read from a single sample in a study of blood T cell repertoires in COVID-19. Produced via immunoSEQ multiplex PCR; TCRdb's table is partial and in-frame only. The sample has 90,000 to 120,000 clones; 65% to 90% are singletons. Sample: peripheral blood. The receptors here all came from a man in his sixties with acute or convalescent COVID-19.

This clone was observed once. The gene calls are TRBV30 and TRBJ1-4; the D is unclear. Germline V gene sequence: CDR1 GTSNPN, CDR2 SVGIG (reference sequence). The CDR3 covers 15 residues. V was trimmed by 0 bases and J by 4 bases, leaving 12 bases between them. As DNA, the CDR3 is TGTGCCTGGAGTGTACCTTTTGGAGTTAATGAAAAACTGTTTTTT. It is translated as CAWSVPFGVNEKLFF.

This clone was counted between two and nine times. This chain joins TRBV9 and TRBJ2-2; D is undetermined. CDR3 length equals 13 residues. The V gene lost 3 bases and the J gene lost 6 bases, with 9 bases spanning the gap. CDR1 is SGDLS, CDR2 YYNGEE, per germline. DNA for the CDR3: TGTGCCAGCAGCGCCCAGTTTGCCGGGGAGCTGTTTTTT. Translated, it gives CASSAQFAGELFF.

The chain combines TRBV5-1 with TRBJ2-5; 10 nucleotides match TRBD2. The CDR3 has 18 residues. CDR1 SGHRS and CDR2 YFSETQ come from the germline V gene. V gave up 4 bases and J gave up 1 base; unmatched junction bases: 13. The CDR3 coding sequence is TGCGCCAGCAGCCCCCGACCCCCTAGCGGGGGCCTCCAAGAGACCCAGTACTTC. It yields the protein CASSPRPPSGGLQETQYF.

The rearrangement uses TRBV3-1 (or the pseudogene TRBV3-2) and TRBJ1-5; D remains ambiguous. Looked up from germline, CDR1 is LGHDT and CDR2 is YNNKEL (reference sequence). The CDR3 contains 15 residues. Trimming stripped 1 base from V and 0 bases from J, with 7 bases between. The CDR3, as DNA: TGTGCCAGCAGCCAAGGAGCTAATAGCAATCAGCCCCAGCATTTT. Protein: CASSQGANSNQPQHF.

The rearrangement joins TRBV9 to TRBJ1-6, with D hard to call. V was pared by 0 bases and J by 8 bases, with 6 bases between. The CDR3 runs 13 residues. Per the germline V gene, CDR1 is SGDLS and CDR2 is YYNGEE. CDR3 residues: CASSVDTYSPLHF. In DNA form, the CDR3 reads TGTGCCAGCAGCGTAGACACCTATTCACCCCTCCACTTT.

J is TRBJ1-2 and V is TRBV10-3, with 7 nucleotides matching TRBD1. The CDR3 runs 14 residues. Germline lookup yields CDR1 ENHRY and CDR2 SYGVKD. V lost 8 bases, J lost 0 bases, and 6 bases stayed unmatched. The chain's CDR3 is CAIGQELTNYGYTF. In nucleotides, the CDR3 is TGTGCCATCGGACAGGAACTCACTAACTATGGCTACACCTTC.

J is TRBJ1-5 and V is TRBV5-1, with 7 bases aligning to TRBD1. The junction had 3 bases not matched to a gene; V was cut back by 0 bases and J by 0 bases. The CDR3 totals 16 residues. Germline values: CDR1 SGHRS, CDR2 YFSETQ. CDR3 sequence (DNA): TGCGCCAGCAGCTTGGGGGCAGGGGGTAGCAATCAGCCCCAGCATTTT. It is translated as CASSLGAGGSNQPQHF.

Concerning this clone itself: At one boundary the junction diverges from the germline segment, which might be a read error. The V and J genes are TRBV7-7 and TRBJ2-3, with TRBD1 matching over 9 bases. The CDR3 has 14 amino acids. Germline assignment: CDR1 SSHAT and CDR2 FNYEAQ (reference sequence). CDR3 DNA sequence: TGTGCTAGCAGCCCGGAACCCGGGACAGGGTTGGCGTATTTT. It yields the protein CASSPEPGTGLAYF. Full variable domain (outside the CDR3, taken from reference TRBV7-7 and TRBJ2-3): GAGVSQSPRYKVTKRGQDVTLRCDPISSHATLYWYQQALGQGPEFLTYFNYEAQPDKSGLPSDRFSAERPEGSISTLTIQRTEQRDSAMYRCASSPEPGTGLAYFGPGTRLTVL.